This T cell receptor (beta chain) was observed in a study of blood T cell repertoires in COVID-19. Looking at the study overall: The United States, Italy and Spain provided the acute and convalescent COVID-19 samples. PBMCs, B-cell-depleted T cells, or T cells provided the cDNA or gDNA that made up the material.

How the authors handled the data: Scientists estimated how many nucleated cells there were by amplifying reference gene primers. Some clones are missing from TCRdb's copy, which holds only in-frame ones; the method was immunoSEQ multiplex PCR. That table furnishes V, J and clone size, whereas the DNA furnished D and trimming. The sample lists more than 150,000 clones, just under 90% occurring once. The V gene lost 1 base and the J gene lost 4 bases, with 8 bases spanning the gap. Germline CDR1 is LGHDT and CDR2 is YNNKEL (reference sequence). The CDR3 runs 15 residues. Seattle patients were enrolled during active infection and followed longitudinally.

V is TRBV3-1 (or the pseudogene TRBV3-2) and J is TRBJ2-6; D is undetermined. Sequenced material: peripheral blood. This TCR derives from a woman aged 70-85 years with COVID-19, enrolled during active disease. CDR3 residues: CASSQGLMGANVLTF. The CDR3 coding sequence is TGTGCCAGCAGCCAAGGGCTGATGGGGGCCAACGTCCTGACTTTC.